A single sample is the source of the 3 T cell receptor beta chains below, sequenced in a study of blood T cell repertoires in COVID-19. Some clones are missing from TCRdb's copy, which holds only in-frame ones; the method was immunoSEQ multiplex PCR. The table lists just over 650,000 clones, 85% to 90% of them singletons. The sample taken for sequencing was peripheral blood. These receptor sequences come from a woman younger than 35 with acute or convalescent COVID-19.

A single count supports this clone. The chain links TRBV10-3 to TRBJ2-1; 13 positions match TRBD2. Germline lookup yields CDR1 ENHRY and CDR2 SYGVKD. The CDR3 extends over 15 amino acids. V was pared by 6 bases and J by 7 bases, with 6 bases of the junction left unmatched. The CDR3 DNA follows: TGTGCCATCAGCTCCGGGACTAGCGGGGAGAATGAGCAGTTCTTC. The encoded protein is CAISSGTSGENEQFF.

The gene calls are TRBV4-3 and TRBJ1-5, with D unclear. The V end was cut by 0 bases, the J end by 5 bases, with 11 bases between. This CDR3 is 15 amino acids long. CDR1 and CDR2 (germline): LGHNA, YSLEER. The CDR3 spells CASSQDQAYDQPQHF. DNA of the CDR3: TGCGCCAGCAGCCAAGACCAAGCTTACGATCAGCCCCAGCATTTT.

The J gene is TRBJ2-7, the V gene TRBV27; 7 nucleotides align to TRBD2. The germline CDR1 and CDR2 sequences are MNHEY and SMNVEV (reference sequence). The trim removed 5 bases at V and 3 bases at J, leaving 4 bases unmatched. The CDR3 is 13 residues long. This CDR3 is CASSVGGGYEQYF. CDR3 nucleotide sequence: TGTGCCAGCAGTGTGGGGGGGGGCTACGAGCAGTACTTC.